The clone carrying this TCR beta chain showed up just a few times. Its antigen is unidentified. CDR3 length: 16 residues. After removal of 5 bases from V and 4 bases from J, the junction contained 8 bases not matched to a gene. Germline lookup yields CDR1 SGHAT and CDR2 FQNNGV. Preparation of the TCRbeta library used unique molecular identifiers. MiXCR, applied by TCRdb to the PCR reads, yields one record per CDR3 protein. The table shows under 850,000 distinct CDR3 sequences, with 10% to 15% occurring only once. This sample stems from a study of T-cell reconstitution after alpha-beta-depleted transplantation in children. Overall study results and limits: A year post-transplant, T-cell counts and diversity derived mostly from newly produced T cells. Alpha-beta T cells about two months after transplant reportedly derived from several hundred expanded graft clones. In some patients, recipient T cells and intrathymic progenitors surviving conditioning explained high day-60 diversity.

The TCR was taken from a girl aged 2-10 years with congenital amegakaryocytic thrombocytopenia, due to receive a stem cell transplant. The sequences come from PBMCs, collected before TCRalphabeta/CD19-depleted stem cell transplant. The chain links TRBV11-2 to TRBJ2-1; the match to TRBD2 covers 10 bases. The CDR3 DNA reads TGTGCCAGCAGCCCTCCGGGACTAGCGCCTTACAATGAGCAGTTCTTC. Amino acids: CASSPPGLAPYNEQFF.